The 26 T cell receptor beta chains below were found in one sample sequenced in a study of blood T cell repertoires in COVID-19 (dated by TCRdb to 2018 to 2020). Receptor libraries were prepared by the immunoSEQ multiplex PCR assay. Sourced from immuneACCESS, this table was stored by TCRdb with only in-frame sequences that have V and J called. A share of the clones is absent; for the studies checked, an unresolved V gene accounts for under half, and the remainder has no known explanation. Within this sample are about 130,000 clones, with approximately 80% of them counted one time only. The leading ten clones occupy roughly 15% of the sample. Sequencing input: peripheral blood. The receptors here all came from a woman between 45 and 60 years old with acute or convalescent COVID-19.

The V and J genes are TRBV28 and TRBJ2-7, with TRBD1 identical over 7 bases. V dropped 9 bases and J dropped 7; count of bases not matched to a gene: 15. The germline gives CDR1 MDHEN, CDR2 SYDVKM. The CDR3 loop spans 14 amino acids. CDR3 loop: CASYPRDSSPEQYF. In nucleotides, the CDR3 is TGTGCCAGTTACCCCCGGGACAGCTCTCCGGAGCAGTACTTC.

The V gene is TRBV7-3, the J gene TRBJ2-3, with TRBD2 as a possible D gene (7 bases). Trimming removed 3 bases at V and 3 bases at J, with 10 bases between. The germline V gene has CDR1 SGHTA and CDR2 FQGTGA. The CDR3 is 14 residues long. CDR3 sequence (DNA): TGTGCCAGCAGCTTCGGGGGGCGGACAGATACGCAGTATTTT. Translated: CASSFGGRTDTQYF.

The gene calls are TRBV5-1 and TRBJ2-1; TRBD1 might be the D (5 bases). The CDR3 extends over 15 amino acids. V was pared by 0 bases and J by 3 bases, with 10 bases between. From germline, CDR1 is SGHRS and CDR2 YFSETQ. The CDR3 coding sequence is TGCGCCAGCAGCTTGGCCACAGGAAACTACAATGAGCAGTTCTTC. Translating gives CASSLATGNYNEQFF.

Of note for this clone: A much more abundant neighbour one base away suggests this may be a read error. V gene TRBV4-2 combines with J gene TRBJ1-2, with a tentative D call TRBD1 (5 bases). Trimming shortened V by 2 bases and J by 8 bases, and 15 bases separated the two germline ends. The length of the CDR3 is 14 residues. Germline CDR1 reads LGHNA; CDR2 reads YNFKEQ. Here the CDR3 DNA reads TGTGCCAGCAGCCAACGACCGGGGGAGGGGGGCTACACCTTC. This translates into CASSQRPGEGGYTF.

The chain employs TRBV11-3 and TRBJ2-2; D is possibly TRBD2 (6 bases). The CDR3 spans 15 residues. Germline V gene data show CDR1 as SGHNT and CDR2 as YENEEA. V gave up 5 bases and J gave up 1 base, with 11 bases separating them. CDR3 DNA: TGTGCCAGCAGCCGCGGGACGGTGAACACCGGGGAGCTGTTTTTT. Translation gives CASSRGTVNTGELFF.

The chain combines TRBV9 with TRBJ2-7; D not certain. V was trimmed by 3 bases and J by 6 bases, leaving 13 bases between them. The CDR3 length is 13 residues. CDR1 is SGDLS, CDR2 YYNGEE, per germline. Here the CDR3 reads CASSARNLGEQYF. As DNA, the CDR3 is TGTGCCAGCAGCGCCAGGAACCTGGGCGAGCAGTACTTC. The full variable domain, with the rest looked up from reference TRBV9 and TRBJ2-7, is DSGVTQTPKHLITATGQRVTLRCSPRSGDLSVYWYQQSLDQGLQFLIQYYNGEERAKGNILERFSAQQFPDLHSELNLSSLELGDSALYFCASSARNLGEQYFGPGTRLTVT.

J is TRBJ1-2 and V is TRBV6-5, with D hard to call. The ends were cut back, 5 bases at V and 7 bases at J, with 14 bases in the middle. Germline CDR1 is MNHEY and CDR2 is SVGAGI. CDR3 length equals 13 residues. This CDR3 is CASSTGGFVGYTF. CDR3 bases: TGTGCCAGCAGTACCGGCGGATTCGTTGGCTACACCTTC.

This clone came up a few times. The rearrangement joins TRBV11-3 to TRBJ2-7; 8 nucleotides agree with TRBD1. Germline CDR1 reads SGHNT; CDR2 reads YENEEA. The CDR3 runs to 13 residues. Trimming at V came to 5 bases and at J to 3 bases, leaving 3 bases not matched to a gene. CDR3 nucleotide sequence: TGTGCCAGCAGCAATACAGGGGGCTACGAGCAGTACTTC. This gives the protein CASSNTGGYEQYF. Filled out from reference TRBV11-3 and TRBJ2-7, the complete variable domain reads EAGVVQSPRYKIIEKKQPVAFWCNPISGHNTLYWYLQNLGQGPELLIRYENEEAVDDSQLPKDRFSAERLKGVDSTLKIQPAELGDSAVYLCASSNTGGYEQYFGPGTRLTVT.

The chain joins TRBV15 to TRBJ1-4; weak D call: TRBD1 (5 bases). Germline values: CDR1 LNHNV, CDR2 YYDKDF (reference sequence). Trimming removed 3 bases at V and 0 bases at J, with 23 bases between. The CDR3 loop spans 20 amino acids. The CDR3 loop is CATSRGTRTRFYATNEKLFF. CDR3 nucleotide sequence: TGTGCCACCAGCAGGGGGACTCGAACCCGATTTTATGCAACTAATGAAAAACTGTTTTTT.

The V call is TRBV2, the J call TRBJ1-2; D is undetermined. Trimming stripped 0 bases from V and 5 bases from J, with 16 bases between. The CDR3 length is 16 residues. The V gene's germline CDR1 is SNHLY and CDR2 FYNNEI. The CDR3 loop is CASSEALTGFRYGYTF. CDR3 in DNA: TGTGCCAGCAGTGAAGCGCTTACGGGGTTTCGTTATGGCTACACCTTC.

The genes are TRBV6-5 and TRBJ1-1; TRBD1 aligns across 7 bases. Germline CDR1 MNHEY, CDR2 SVGAGI. V trimming: 10 bases; J trimming: 3 bases; junction bases outside the gene matches: 8. The CDR3 runs 13 residues. DNA for the CDR3: TGTGCCACTAGCGACAGGGACTACACTGAAGCTTTCTTT. Amino acids: CATSDRDYTEAFF.

This clone has just one count. The chain employs TRBV12-5 and TRBJ1-1; D is undetermined. V lost 1 base and J lost 2, with 11 bases in between. CDR1 and CDR2 (germline): LGHNT, FRNRAP. The CDR3 spans 15 residues. The CDR3 sequence is CASGLAQGENTEAFF. The DNA for the CDR3 is TGTGCTAGTGGTTTGGCCCAAGGAGAAAACACTGAAGCTTTCTTT.

This chain uses TRBV6-2 or TRBV6-3 with TRBJ1-1; 7 bases line up with TRBD1. The CDR3 spans 14 residues. The V gene's germline CDR1 is MNHEY and CDR2 SVGEGT. The trim removed 0 bases at V and 4 bases at J, leaving 2 bases unmatched. This CDR3 is CASSYSAGGTEAFF. Here the CDR3 DNA reads TGTGCCAGCAGTTACTCAGCAGGGGGCACTGAAGCTTTCTTT.

DNA of the CDR3: TGTGCCACCAGTGAGTCCAGACACGCGGGCTCCTACAATGAGCAGTTCTTC. This gives the protein CATSESRHAGSYNEQFF. The rearrangement joins TRBV24-1 to TRBJ2-1; TRBD2 is a possible D gene (5 bases). The V end was cut by 4 bases, the J end by 0 bases, with 15 bases between. This CDR3 is built from 17 residues. Germline V CDR1 and CDR2: KGHDR, SFDVKD.

The genes are TRBV6-6 and TRBJ1-5; D possibly corresponds to TRBD1 (5 bases). The germline V and J ends were trimmed by 2 bases and 4 bases, with 12 bases remaining between them. Germline-derived CDR1 and CDR2 are MNHNY and SVGAGI (reference sequence). The CDR3 is 15 residues long. DNA of the CDR3: TGTGCCAGCAGTTACCTTGGGGCTAGTAATCAGCCCCAGCATTTT. Translating it yields CASSYLGASNQPQHF.

As concerns this clone: Other DNA sequences from this sample encode an identical CDR3 as well. J is TRBJ1-2 and V is TRBV12-3 or TRBV12-4; no firm D call. This CDR3 has 12 residues. Trimming removed 0 bases from V and 7 bases from J, with 6 bases in between. CDR3 loop: CASSLAGSGYTF. CDR3 sequence (DNA): TGTGCCAGCAGTTTAGCCGGGAGTGGCTACACCTTC.

The chain employs TRBV4-2 and TRBJ1-3; no clear D gene. Germline assignment: CDR1 LGHNA and CDR2 YNFKEQ. With 0 bases removed from V and 2 bases from J, the gap between germline ends came to 8 bases. The CDR3 loop spans 15 amino acids. The CDR3 is CASSQEALTGNTIYF. The DNA of the CDR3 is TGTGCCAGCAGCCAAGAGGCATTGACTGGAAACACCATATATTTT.

The chain employs TRBV27 and TRBJ1-2; a weak D match, TRBD1 (5 bases). The CDR3 contains 14 residues. V was clipped by 8 bases and J by 5 bases, with 18 bases between them. The germline CDR1 and CDR2 sequences are MNHEY and SMNVEV (reference sequence). CDR3 sequence: CASAPGLNVYGYTF. CDR3 DNA sequence: TGTGCCAGCGCGCCGGGACTGAATGTTTATGGCTACACCTTC.

This chain uses TRBV6-5 with TRBJ1-1, with TRBD1 identical over 9 bases. The CDR3 covers 13 residues. The V segment lost 7 bases and the J segment 7 bases; nucleotides outside the gene matches: 7. Germline loops: CDR1 MNHEY, CDR2 SVGAGI. The CDR3 DNA is TGTGCCAGCACCCTGACAGGGGGAGGTGAAGCTTTCTTT. Translating it yields CASTLTGGGEAFF.

The chain uses TRBV24-1 and TRBJ2-2; tentative D call: TRBD2 (6 bases). The CDR3 totals 16 residues. Looked up from germline, CDR1 is KGHDR and CDR2 is SFDVKD. V lost 5 bases to trimming and J lost 0 bases, with 12 bases between them. Here the CDR3 reads CATSGGVPANTGELFF. The CDR3 DNA sequence: TGTGCCACCAGTGGGGGGGTGCCGGCGAACACCGGGGAGCTGTTTTTT.

This clone was detected only a few times. The V and J genes are TRBV29-1 and TRBJ2-7; 9 nucleotides align to TRBD1. Germline CDR1 and CDR2: SQVTM and ANQGSEA. The junction had 7 bases not matched to a gene; V was cut back by 0 bases and J by 1 base. CDR3 length: 16 amino acids. The CDR3 nucleotides read TGCAGCGTTGAAGATGGAACCGGGACAGGGTCCTACGAGCAGTACTTC. Translation: CSVEDGTGTGSYEQYF.

This chain connects TRBV9 to TRBJ2-2; tentatively, D is TRBD1 (6 bases). Trimming pared 0 bases from V and 5 bases from J, leaving 14 bases between. Germline lookup yields CDR1 SGDLS and CDR2 YYNGEE. There are 16 residues in the CDR3. CDR3 in DNA: TGTGCCAGCAGCGTAGGGTCAGGGGTAGAGACCGGGGAGCTGTTTTTT. The encoded protein is CASSVGSGVETGELFF.

The rearrangement joins TRBV7-6 to TRBJ2-6; TRBD2 matches at 12 bases. The CDR3 loop spans 19 amino acids. Germline values: CDR1 SGHVS, CDR2 FNYEAQ. The J segment lost 0 bases and the V segment lost 5 bases, leaving 8 bases of the junction unmatched. The CDR3 loop reads CASSRGLAGILSGANVLTF. The CDR3 bases are TGTGCCAGCAGCCGAGGACTAGCGGGGATTCTCTCTGGGGCCAACGTCCTGACTTTC.

V is TRBV12-5 and J is TRBJ2-1; 12 bases are shared with TRBD1. The CDR3 consists of 15 residues. Germline CDR1 LGHNT, CDR2 FRNRAP. The trim removed 5 bases at V and 9 bases at J, leaving 8 bases unmatched. The chain's CDR3 is CASGASGQGAIEQFF. The CDR3 DNA reads as TGTGCTAGTGGTGCGTCGGGACAGGGGGCAATTGAGCAGTTCTTC.

The rearrangement joins TRBV6-6 to TRBJ1-2; TRBD1 matches 10 bases. The trim removed 0 bases at V and 6 bases at J, leaving 4 bases unmatched. The CDR3 is made up of 15 amino acids. Germline V gene sequence: CDR1 MNHNY, CDR2 SVGAGI (reference sequence). The CDR3 nucleotides read TGTGCCAGCAGTTACTCGACAGGGGGCCGGAATGGCTACACCTTC. It yields the protein CASSYSTGGRNGYTF.

J is TRBJ2-7 and V is TRBV6-6; 10 positions match TRBD1. The CDR3 covers 15 residues. In germline, CDR1 is MNHNY, CDR2 SVGAGI (reference sequence). V shed 6 bases, J shed 5 bases, and the junction held 10 bases outside the gene matches. CDR3 amino acids: CASSWGQGKLDEQYF. The DNA for the CDR3 is TGTGCCAGCAGCTGGGGACAGGGGAAGTTGGACGAGCAGTACTTC.